This paragraph reports one TCR beta chain. This clonotype was observed a handful of times. It has no known antigen specificity. One base away there is no much larger clone; base qualities are not given. The data are from a study of T cells in Graves' hyperthyroidism and ophthalmopathy (dated by TCRdb to between 2018 and 2021). Regarding the study in general: Peripheral blood was sampled at the time of initial diagnosis, prior to any treatment. TCR V-J signatures able to tell the groups apart were searched for in a discovery cohort of approximately 95 patients, of whom fewer than 45 had Graves' ophthalmopathy and roughly 57 had stable Graves' hyperthyroidism. Prospective prediction of ophthalmopathy was tested in an independent validation cohort of approximately 19 hyperthyroidism patients and 15 to 17 patients who later progressed to ophthalmopathy. For training and testing, the 110 or so patients in the discovery cohort were randomly divided in a 7:3 ratio. Thyroid tissue and blood T-cell repertoires from more than 5 Graves' hyperthyroidism patients were also compared in the study. After blood sampling, hyperthyroidism patients were treated with methimazole at a starting dose of 30 mg daily, and ophthalmopathy patients were treated with high-dose intravenous methylprednisolone. TCR Vbeta CDR3 sequencing of 130 to 150 peripheral blood samples (43 ophthalmopathy, around 80 hyperthyroidism and approximately 17 progressor patients) is reported in the paper. Overall results and qualifications from the work: A model built on a 13 V-J signature distinguished ophthalmopathy from stable hyperthyroidism, reaching 87.88% sensitivity and about 81% specificity in cross-validation and 80%/75% in testing. Sample size was not statistically predetermined, and blinding of investigators to group allocation was not performed. In validation, progression to ophthalmopathy was predicted by the model with more than 65% sensitivity and 72% to 85% specificity, a median of 6.5 months before onset. Most expanded thyroid clonotypes (frequency above 0.001) were also found in blood, which suggests that blood repertoires may mirror thyroid immune responses.

The germline V gene (reference sequence) supplies CDR1 SGHKS and CDR2 YYEKEE. The CDR3 covers 14 residues, taking in both the cysteine and the phenylalanine. The CDR3 DNA has 42 bases and is translated from base 1. Trimming removed 2 bases from V and 3 bases from J, leaving 12 bases between the germline ends. The TCR beta CDR3 regions were amplified from the RNA transcripts. A first-round RT-PCR of the TCR CDR3 used the HTBI primer set with the Qiagen OneStep RT-PCR kit. A second multiplex PCR round built the libraries, followed by size selection and purification. Libraries were sequenced paired-end with 100 bp reads on an Illumina HiSeq2000. The original methods were these. SOAPnuke was used to process the raw data, with reads discarded if the reads contained adapters or uncalled bases, had a mean Phred below 15, or lacked an exact constant-primer or identifier match. COPE v1.2.5 was used to merge the high-quality paired reads, and each unique nucleotide sequence was defined as a clonotype. Clonotypes were aligned to IMGT TRBV, TRBD and TRBJ reference segments using MiTCR v1.1. Analysis was restricted to V-J combinations with a frequency above 0.0001, which covered roughly 99% of repertoires. The TCS score was defined as F50 (clonal expansion) divided by E x V (chaos), with BLOSUM62-based TCRdist calculated between CDR3 peptides within each V-J. Welch's t-statistics and random forest reduced roughly 500 V-J features to roughly 13, which were used in a naive Bayes classifier (R e1071). Thyroid-blood repertoire similarity was quantified with the Morisita-Horn index. Through fastp at Q25 and MiXCR, TCRdb rebuilt clones from the public reads, retaining in-frame beta chains. Identical CDR3 protein sequences are pooled into one entry, listed with their most common genes and DNA. These V and J calls originate from TCRdb's pipeline instead of the authors' own analysis. The table for this sample lists around 700,000 distinct CDR3 sequences; approximately 36% of them were counted only once. 31% of the sample belongs to the ten largest clones.

Stable Graves' hyperthyroidism was defined as the absence of progression to ophthalmopathy over 18 months of follow-up. The hyperthyroidism patients were between 18 and 65 years old and newly diagnosed, with a disease duration of less than 2 months. The study excluded patients with uncontrolled infections, other autoimmune diseases, pregnancy or lactation. Diagnoses were established on the basis of clinical symptoms, serum thyroxine and TRAb, thyroid ultrasound, and orbital computed tomography. PBMCs were isolated from 10 ml of fresh peripheral blood by Ficoll-Paque density gradient centrifugation. Total RNA was extracted using Trizol reagent, and RNA quality was assessed on an Agilent 2100 Bioanalyzer.

This clonotype was obtained from a woman in her thirties or forties with Graves' hyperthyroidism. Sequencing was carried out using blood. The rearrangement joined TRBV5-5 to TRBJ2-7; there is no confident call for the D gene. This receptor carries the CDR3 CASSLIRAGYEQYF. The DNA sequence is as follows: TGTGCCAGCAGCTTAATAAGAGCCGGCTACGAGCAGTACTTC.